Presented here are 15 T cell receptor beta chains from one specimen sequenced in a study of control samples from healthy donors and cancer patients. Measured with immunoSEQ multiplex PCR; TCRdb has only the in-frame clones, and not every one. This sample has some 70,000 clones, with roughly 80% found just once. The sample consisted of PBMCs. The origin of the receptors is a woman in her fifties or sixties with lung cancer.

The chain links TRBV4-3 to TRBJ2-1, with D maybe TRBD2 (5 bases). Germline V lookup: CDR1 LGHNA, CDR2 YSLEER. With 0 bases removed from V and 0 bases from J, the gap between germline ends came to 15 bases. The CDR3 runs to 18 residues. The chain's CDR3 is CASSQDPPDSDSYNEQFF. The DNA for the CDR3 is TGCGCCAGCAGCCAAGACCCCCCGGATAGCGACTCCTACAATGAGCAGTTCTTC.

CDR3 DNA sequence: TGTGCCAGCAGTCCCGGTAGGGAGTCCTATGGCTACACCTTC. Translation gives CASSPGRESYGYTF. The chain couples TRBV6-5 to TRBJ1-2; D is undetermined. Trimming cost V 5 bases and J 4 bases, with 14 bases left between them. Germline V gene sequence: CDR1 MNHEY, CDR2 SVGAGI. This CDR3 is 14 amino acids long.

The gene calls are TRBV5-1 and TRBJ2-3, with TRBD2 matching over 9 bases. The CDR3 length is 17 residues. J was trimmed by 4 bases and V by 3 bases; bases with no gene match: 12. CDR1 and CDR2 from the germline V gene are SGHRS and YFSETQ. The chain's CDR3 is CASSSSLSGGRSDTQYF. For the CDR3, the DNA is TGCGCCAGCAGCTCATCCCTAAGCGGGGGGAGGTCAGATACGCAGTATTTT.

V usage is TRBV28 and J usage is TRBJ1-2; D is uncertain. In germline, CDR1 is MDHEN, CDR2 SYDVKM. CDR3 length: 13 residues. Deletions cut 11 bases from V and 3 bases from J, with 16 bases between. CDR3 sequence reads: CALKRGVDYGYTF. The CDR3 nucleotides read TGTGCCCTTAAACGCGGGGTAGACTATGGCTACACCTTC.

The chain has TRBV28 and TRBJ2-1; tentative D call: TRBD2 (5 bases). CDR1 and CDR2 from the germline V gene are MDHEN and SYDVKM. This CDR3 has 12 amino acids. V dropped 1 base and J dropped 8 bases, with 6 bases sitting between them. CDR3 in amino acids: CASSLLGDEQFF. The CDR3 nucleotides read TGTGCCAGCAGTTTATTGGGAGATGAGCAGTTCTTC. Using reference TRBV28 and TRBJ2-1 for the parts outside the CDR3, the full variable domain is DVKVTQSSRYLVKRTGEKVFLECVQDMDHENMFWYRQDPGLGLRLIYFSYDVKMKEKGDIPEGYSVSREKKERFSLILESASTNQTSMYLCASSLLGDEQFFGPGTRLTVL.

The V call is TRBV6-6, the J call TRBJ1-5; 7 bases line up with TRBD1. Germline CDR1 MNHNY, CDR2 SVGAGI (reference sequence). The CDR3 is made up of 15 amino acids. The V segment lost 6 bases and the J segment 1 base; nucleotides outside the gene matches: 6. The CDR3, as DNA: TGTGCCAGCAGAAGAGGACAGGAGAGCAATCAGCCCCAGCATTTT. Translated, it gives CASRRGQESNQPQHF.

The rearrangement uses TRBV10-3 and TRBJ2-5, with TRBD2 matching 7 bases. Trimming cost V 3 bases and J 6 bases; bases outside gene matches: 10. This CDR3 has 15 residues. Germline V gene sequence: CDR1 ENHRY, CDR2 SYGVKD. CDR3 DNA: TGTGCCATCAGTGAAGGAGCGGGGCCCATTCAGACCCAGTACTTC. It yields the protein CAISEGAGPIQTQYF.

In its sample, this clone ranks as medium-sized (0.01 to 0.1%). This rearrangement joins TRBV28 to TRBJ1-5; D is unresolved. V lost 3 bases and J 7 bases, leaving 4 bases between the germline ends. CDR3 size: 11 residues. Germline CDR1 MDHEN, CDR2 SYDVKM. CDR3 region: CASSFGQPQHF. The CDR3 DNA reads TGTGCCAGCAGTTTTGGGCAGCCCCAGCATTTT.

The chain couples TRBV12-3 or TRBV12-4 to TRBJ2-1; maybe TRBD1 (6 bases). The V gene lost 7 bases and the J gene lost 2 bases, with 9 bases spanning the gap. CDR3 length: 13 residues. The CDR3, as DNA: TGTGCCAGCAACAGGGATCCCTACAATGAGCAGTTCTTC. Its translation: CASNRDPYNEQFF.

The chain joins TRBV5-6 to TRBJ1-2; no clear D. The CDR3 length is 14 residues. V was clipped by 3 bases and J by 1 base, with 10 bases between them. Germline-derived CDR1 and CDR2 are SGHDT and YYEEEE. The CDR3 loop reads CASSSATGNYGYTF. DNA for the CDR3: TGTGCCAGCAGCTCGGCGACGGGTAACTATGGCTACACCTTC. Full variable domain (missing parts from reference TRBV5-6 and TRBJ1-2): DAGVTQSPTHLIKTRGQQVTLRCSPKSGHDTVSWYQQALGQGPQFIFQYYEEEERQRGNFPDRFSGHQFPNYSSELNVNALLLGDSALYLCASSSATGNYGYTFGSGTRLTVV.

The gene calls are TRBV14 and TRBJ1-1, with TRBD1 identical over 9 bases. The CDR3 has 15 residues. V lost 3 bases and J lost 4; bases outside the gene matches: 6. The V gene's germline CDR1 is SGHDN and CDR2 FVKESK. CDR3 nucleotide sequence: TGTGCCAGCAGCCAGAGGACAGGGGCGGGCACTGAAGCTTTCTTT. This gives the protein CASSQRTGAGTEAFF.

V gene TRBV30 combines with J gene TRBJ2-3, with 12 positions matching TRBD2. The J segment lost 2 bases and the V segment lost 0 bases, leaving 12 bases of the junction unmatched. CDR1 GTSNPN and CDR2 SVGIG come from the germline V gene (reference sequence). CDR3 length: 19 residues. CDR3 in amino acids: CAWSVPSPGLAGITDTQYF. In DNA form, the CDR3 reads TGTGCCTGGAGTGTACCCTCCCCCGGACTAGCGGGGATCACAGATACGCAGTATTTT.

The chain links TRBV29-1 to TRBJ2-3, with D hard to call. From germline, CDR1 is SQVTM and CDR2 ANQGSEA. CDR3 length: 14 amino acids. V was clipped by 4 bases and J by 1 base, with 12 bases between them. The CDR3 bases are TGCAGCGTTGTATCCCAGGTGGGCACAGATACGCAGTATTTT. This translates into CSVVSQVGTDTQYF.

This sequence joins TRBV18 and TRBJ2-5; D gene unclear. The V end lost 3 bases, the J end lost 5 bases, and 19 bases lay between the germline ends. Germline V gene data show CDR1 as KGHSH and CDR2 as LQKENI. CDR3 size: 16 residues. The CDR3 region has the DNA TGTGCCAGCTCACCTAGATGGGAACTTCAACGGGAGACCCAGTACTTC. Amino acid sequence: CASSPRWELQRETQYF.

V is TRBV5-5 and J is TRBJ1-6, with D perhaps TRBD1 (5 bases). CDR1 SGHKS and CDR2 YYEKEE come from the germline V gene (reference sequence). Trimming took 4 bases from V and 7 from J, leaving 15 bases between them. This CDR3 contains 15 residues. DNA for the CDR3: TGTGCCAGCAGCCCCGGGACGGTCTTAAATTCACCCCTCCACTTT. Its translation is CASSPGTVLNSPLHF.